The T cell receptor beta chain described here comes from a study of blood T cell repertoires in COVID-19. Turning to the study itself: Donors in the United States, Italy and Spain gave samples during acute or convalescent COVID-19. The cDNA or gDNA used as material had been derived from T cells, B-cell-depleted T cells, or PBMCs.

Sequencing was performed with immunoSEQ multiplex PCR; in TCRdb, only in-frame clones are kept and a portion is missing. The sample consists of around 160,000 clones, 85% to 90% of them appearing once. V lost 3 bases to trimming and J lost 0 bases; unmatched junction nucleotides: 2. Looked up from germline, CDR1 is LNHDA and CDR2 is SQIVND (reference sequence). CDR3 length: 15 residues. Sequencing used peripheral blood. This TCR was recovered from a human donor in a cohort sampled during active COVID-19. The chain carries TRBV19 and TRBJ2-3, with TRBD2 matching over 8 bases. CDR3 coding DNA: TGTGCCAGTAGTATGTCTAGCGGGAGCACAGATACGCAGTATTTT. This sequence encodes CASSMSSGSTDTQYF.